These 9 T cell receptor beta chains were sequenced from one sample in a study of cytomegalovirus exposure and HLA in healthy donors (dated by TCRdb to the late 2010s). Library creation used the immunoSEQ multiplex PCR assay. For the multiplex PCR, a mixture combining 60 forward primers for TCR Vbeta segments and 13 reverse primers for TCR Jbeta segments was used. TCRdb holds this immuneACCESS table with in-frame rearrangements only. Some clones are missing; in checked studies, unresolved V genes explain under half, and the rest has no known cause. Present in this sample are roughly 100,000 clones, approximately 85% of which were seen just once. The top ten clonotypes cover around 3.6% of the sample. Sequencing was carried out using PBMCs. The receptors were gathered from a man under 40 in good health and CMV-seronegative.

Written as DNA, the CDR3 is TGTGCCAGCAGTCAAATGTTTGACAGGACTTACCATGAGCAGTTCTTC. Residues: CASSQMFDRTYHEQFF. This chain links TRBV4-2 with TRBJ2-1, with D possibly being TRBD1 (6 bases). CDR1 and CDR2 from the germline V gene are LGHNA and YNFKEQ. The CDR3 has 16 amino acids. V was shortened by 6 bases and J by 8 bases, with 23 bases between the two germline ends.

CDR3 in amino acids: CASSSRRLADPTGELFF. The CDR3 DNA sequence: TGTGCCAGCAGCTCCCGTCGACTAGCGGACCCCACCGGGGAGCTGTTTTTT. V is TRBV11-3 and J is TRBJ2-2; 9 positions match TRBD2. CDR3 length: 17 amino acids. Germline CDR1 SGHNT, CDR2 YENEEA. The junction had 10 bases not matched to a gene; V was cut back by 4 bases and J by 4 bases.

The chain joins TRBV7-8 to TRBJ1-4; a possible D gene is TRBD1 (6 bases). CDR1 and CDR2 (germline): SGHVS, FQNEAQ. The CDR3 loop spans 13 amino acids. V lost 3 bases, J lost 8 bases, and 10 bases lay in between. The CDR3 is CASSFQGNEKLFF. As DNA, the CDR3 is TGTGCCAGCAGCTTCCAGGGGAACGAAAAACTGTTTTTT.

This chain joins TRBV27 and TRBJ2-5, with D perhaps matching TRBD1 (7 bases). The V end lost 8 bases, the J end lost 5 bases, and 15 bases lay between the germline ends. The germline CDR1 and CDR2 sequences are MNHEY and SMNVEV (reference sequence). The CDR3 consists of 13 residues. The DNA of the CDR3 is TGTGCCAGCCGCCAGGGGGGAGGCGAGACCCAGTACTTC. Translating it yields CASRQGGGETQYF.

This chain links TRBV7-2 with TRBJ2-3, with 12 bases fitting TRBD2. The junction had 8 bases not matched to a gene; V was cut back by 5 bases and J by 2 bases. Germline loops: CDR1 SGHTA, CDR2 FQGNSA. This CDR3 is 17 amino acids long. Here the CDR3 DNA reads TGTGCCAGCAGCCGCCGACTAGCGGGGGTTTTCACAGATACGCAGTATTTT. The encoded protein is CASSRRLAGVFTDTQYF. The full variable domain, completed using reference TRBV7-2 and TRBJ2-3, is GAGVSQSPSNKVTEKGKDVELRCDPISGHTALYWYRQSLGQGLEFLIYFQGNSAPDKSGLPSDRFSAERTGGSVSTLTIQRTQQEDSAVYLCASSRRLAGVFTDTQYFGPGTRLTVL.

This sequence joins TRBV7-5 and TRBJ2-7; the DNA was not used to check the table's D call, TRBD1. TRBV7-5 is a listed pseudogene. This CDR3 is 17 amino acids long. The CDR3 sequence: CVRSLGAGQGVGYEQYF. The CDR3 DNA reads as TGTGTCAGAAGCTTAGGGGCGGGACAGGGGGTTGGCTACGAGCAGTACTTC.

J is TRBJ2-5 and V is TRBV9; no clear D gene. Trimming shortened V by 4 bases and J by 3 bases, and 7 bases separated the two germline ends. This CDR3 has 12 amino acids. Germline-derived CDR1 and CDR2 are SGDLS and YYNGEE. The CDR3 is CASSQGEETQYF. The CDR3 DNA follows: TGTGCCAGCAGCCAAGGAGAAGAGACCCAGTACTTC.

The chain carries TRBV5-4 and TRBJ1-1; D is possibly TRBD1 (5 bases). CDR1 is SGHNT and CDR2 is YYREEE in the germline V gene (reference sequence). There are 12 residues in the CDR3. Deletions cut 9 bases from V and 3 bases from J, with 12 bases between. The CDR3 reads CATGGVDTEAFF. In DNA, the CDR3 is TGTGCCACCGGGGGGGTGGACACTGAAGCTTTCTTT.

The CDR3 nucleotides are TGTGCCAGCAGCTCCAGGGCTTTGGGCACCGGGGAGCTGTTTTTT. This gives the protein CASSSRALGTGELFF. This chain connects TRBV5-4 to TRBJ2-2; D perhaps matches TRBD1 (5 bases). This CDR3 spans 15 amino acids. Germline CDR1 SGHNT, CDR2 YYREEE (reference sequence). V lost 3 bases and J lost 4, with 13 bases in between.